The T cell receptor beta chain under discussion was sequenced for a study of control samples from healthy donors and cancer patients (dated by TCRdb to 2018 to 2020). The library was produced with the immunoSEQ multiplex PCR assay. The immuneACCESS repertoire file appears here via TCRdb, limited to in-frame rearrangements. These files lack a portion of the clones; in checked studies, under half of the deficit traces to unresolved V genes, and the cause of the others is not known. The sample includes about 170,000 clones, with 70% to 90% observed a single time. The ten top clones hold about 5.3% of the sample. On this clone: The clone's antigen remains unknown. Base qualities are not provided; no much larger clone lies one nucleotide away.

The CDR3 runs 16 residues from the cysteine to the phenylalanine. Just CDR3 DNA is preserved here, 48 bases in frame from base 1. CDR1 MRHNA and CDR2 SNTAGT were looked up in the germline V gene. Clipping removes 6 bases from V and 3 bases from J, with 9 as the unmatched junction base count. This clonotype originated in a woman in her twenties or thirties in good health. Sequenced material: blood. The chain is encoded by TRBV6-4 joined to TRBJ2-7, with 12 bases in between that match TRBD2. Here the CDR3 is given as CASSYRTSGVLYEQYF. The DNA is as follows: TGTGCCAGCAGCTATCGGACTAGCGGGGTACTCTACGAGCAGTACTTC.